This TCR beta chain was captured in a study of graft-versus-host responses after intestinal transplantation. Findings and caveats of the study: Ileal or blood samples showed some GvH clones first, and such clones were also found in recipient marrow.

Notes on this clone: Its antigen is not identified.

Profiling relied on immunoSEQ multiplex PCR, and the TCRdb table lists in-frame clones only, not all of them. The sample contains 90,000 to 150,000 clones, 90% to 95% of which appear only once. The material sequenced was unstimulated CD8+ T cells sorted from spleen or lymph node cells, taken before intestinal transplant. The clonotype originates from a human donor who received an intestinal transplant.

CDR3 coding DNA: TGTGCCAGCAGTTTCATCCCAGCGGGAGGGCCCCACGAGCAGTACTTC. It specifies CASSFIPAGGPHEQYF. The chain joins TRBV27 to TRBJ2-7; TRBD2 aligns across 10 bases. Germline CDR1 is MNHEY and CDR2 is SMNVEV (reference sequence). J gave up 5 bases and V 3 bases, and 10 bases lay outside the gene matches. CDR3 size: 16 residues.